This T cell receptor beta chain was identified during a study of shared clonotypes between healthy human individuals. At the level of the study: A couple of women and three men aged 18 to 49 served as donors.

The table came from immunoSEQ multiplex PCR; TCRdb's copy has only in-frame clones and leaves some out. The profile shows about 2.4 million clones, roughly 93% of them singletons. V shed 4 bases and J shed 4 bases, with 13 bases lying between them. The CDR3 has 15 amino acids. Looked up from germline, CDR1 is LGHNA and CDR2 is YNFKEQ. Material for sequencing was naive CD4+ T cells from PBMCs. As to subset: CD45RA+ positively selected. V usage is TRBV4-2 and J usage is TRBJ1-4, with a tentative D call TRBD1 (6 bases). The TCR sequence derives from a man between 18 and 29 years old in good health. Some clones in this sample may be carry-over from other donors' samples. CDR3: CASSPSGARNEKLFF. The CDR3, as DNA: TGTGCCAGCAGCCCGTCGGGGGCCCGTAATGAAAAACTGTTTTTT.